Below, 28 T cell receptor beta chains from the same sample are listed, as sequenced in a study of T cell responses to AZD1222 COVID-19 vaccine. Data came from immunoSEQ multiplex PCR; TCRdb stores just in-frame clones and leaves some out. The data contain 85,000 to 90,000 clones, roughly 90% of them seen just once; the ten biggest clones take up about 3%. The specimen comprised peripheral blood, sampled on day 0 of AZD1222 vaccination. Receptors were obtained from an adult in good health.

The chain combines TRBV2 with TRBJ2-2, with 8 bases lining up with TRBD1. CDR1 SNHLY and CDR2 FYNNEI come from the germline V gene. After removal of 6 bases from V and 4 bases from J, the junction contained 7 bases not matched to a gene. The length of the CDR3 is 15 residues. The CDR3 region has the DNA TGTGCCAGCAGAACCGACAGGGGAAGCACCGGGGAGCTGTTTTTT. This sequence encodes CASRTDRGSTGELFF. Variable domain in full (rest from reference TRBV2 and TRBJ2-2): EPEVTQTPSHQVTQMGQEVILRCVPISNHLYFYWYRQILGQKVEFLVSFYNNEISEKSEIFDDQFSVERPDGSNFTLKIRSTKLEDSAMYFCASRTDRGSTGELFFGEGSRLTVL.

The chain recombines TRBV5-8 with TRBJ1-2; 8 bases align to TRBD1. Germline V gene sequence: CDR1 SGHTS, CDR2 YDEGEE. The J segment lost 6 bases and the V segment lost 5 bases, leaving 9 bases of the junction unmatched. The CDR3 totals 14 residues. The CDR3 loop is CASRRDRLGNGYTF. The CDR3 DNA is TGTGCCAGCAGACGGGACAGGTTAGGAAATGGCTACACCTTC. Filled out from reference TRBV5-8 and TRBJ1-2, the complete variable domain reads EAGVTQSPTHLIKTRGQQATLRCSPISGHTSVYWYQQALGLGLQFLLWYDEGEERNRGNFPPRFSGRQFPNYSSELNVNALELEDSALYLCASRRDRLGNGYTFGSGTRLTVV.

This clone was found once. V and J are TRBV6-5 and TRBJ1-5; possible D gene TRBD1, 5 bases. Trimming took off 6 bases at V and 3 bases at J, with 15 bases between the two ends. The V gene's germline CDR1 is MNHEY and CDR2 SVGAGI. CDR3 length: 15 residues. CDR3 protein: CASREGLRDNQPQHF. CDR3 nucleotide sequence: TGTGCCAGCAGAGAGGGGTTACGCGACAATCAGCCCCAGCATTTT.

The rearrangement uses TRBV6-6 and TRBJ1-2, with 11 positions matching TRBD1. V lost 7 bases to trimming and J lost 5 bases; unmatched junction nucleotides: 9. CDR3 length: 15 amino acids. Germline V gene lookup returns CDR1 MNHNY and CDR2 SVGAGI (reference sequence). Here the CDR3 reads CASNPRTGGLYGYTF. In DNA, the CDR3 is TGTGCCAGCAATCCTAGGACAGGGGGCTTATATGGCTACACCTTC.

The V gene is TRBV9, the J gene TRBJ2-5, with a possible D match to TRBD1 (5 bases). Germline V gene sequence: CDR1 SGDLS, CDR2 YYNGEE. The CDR3 has 15 residues. Trimming left V 6 bases short and J 5 bases short, with 20 bases between. The CDR3, as DNA: TGTGCCAGCACCCTGTATGACTCCAAGGGGGAGACCCAGTACTTC. Its protein product is CASTLYDSKGETQYF.

The chain recombines TRBV6-2 or TRBV6-3 with TRBJ1-6; D is possibly TRBD1 (6 bases). The CDR3 has 15 amino acids. V was pared by 2 bases and J by 7 bases, with 12 bases between. Germline V gene data show CDR1 as MNHEY and CDR2 as SVGEGT. The DNA of the CDR3 is TGTGCCAGCAGTTACCGGGCAGGGGAAAATTCACCCCTCCACTTT. Protein sequence: CASSYRAGENSPLHF.

Points on this clone: The junction departs from the called germline gene at one end, perhaps through a read error. This CDR3 is CASSLARNTEAFF. The CDR3, as DNA: TGTGCTAGCAGCTTAGCACGTAACACTGAAGCTTTCTTT. The V call is TRBV7-7, the J call TRBJ1-1; D is uncertain. This CDR3 spans 13 amino acids. The germline V gene has CDR1 SSHAT and CDR2 FNYEAQ (reference sequence).

The chain joins TRBV28 to TRBJ2-7; D is unclear. V gave up 7 bases and J gave up 5 bases, with 21 bases separating them. The CDR3 contains 15 residues. The germline V gene has CDR1 MDHEN and CDR2 SYDVKM. CDR3 coding DNA: TGTGCCAGCACAAAAGGTAGTCACGATGTAAACGAGCAGTACTTC. Translated, it gives CASTKGSHDVNEQYF. Drawing the rest from reference TRBV28 and TRBJ2-7, the complete variable domain is DVKVTQSSRYLVKRTGEKVFLECVQDMDHENMFWYRQDPGLGLRLIYFSYDVKMKEKGDIPEGYSVSREKKERFSLILESASTNQTSMYLCASTKGSHDVNEQYFGPGTRLTVT.

The gene calls are TRBV14 and TRBJ1-4, with 8 bases identical to TRBD1. The CDR3 spans 15 residues. Germline loops: CDR1 SGHDN, CDR2 FVKESK. After removal of 1 base from V and 10 bases from J, the junction contained 8 bases not matched to a gene. The CDR3 spells CASSQVRGDRGKLFF. CDR3 nucleotides: TGTGCCAGCAGCCAAGTAAGGGGCGACAGGGGAAAACTGTTTTTT.

The CDR3, as DNA: TGCAGCGTTTCGTCAGGAGGCAGGGGTAATCAGCCCCAGCATTTT. Protein: CSVSSGGRGNQPQHF. The J gene is TRBJ1-5, the V gene TRBV29-1, with a weak D call TRBD1 (6 bases). Germline-derived CDR1 and CDR2 are SQVTM and ANQGSEA. CDR3 length equals 15 residues. Trimming took 5 bases from V and 4 from J, leaving 18 bases between them. The variable domain in full, completed from reference TRBV29-1 and TRBJ1-5, reads SAVISQKPSRDICQRGTSLTIQCQVDSQVTMMFWYRQQPGQSLTLIATANQGSEATYESGFVIDKFPISRPNLTFSTLTVSNMSPEDSSIYLCSVSSGGRGNQPQHFGDGTRLSIL.

This chain uses TRBV4-1 with TRBJ1-1; D unclear. Trimming left V 0 bases short and J 5 bases short, with 10 bases between. Germline lookup yields CDR1 MGHRA and CDR2 YSYEKL. This CDR3 is built from 14 residues. CDR3 in amino acids: CASSQETGWTEAFF. In DNA form, the CDR3 reads TGCGCCAGCAGCCAAGAGACTGGCTGGACTGAAGCTTTCTTT.

The chain has TRBV6-6 and TRBJ1-2, with D perhaps matching TRBD1 (5 bases). V lost 4 bases and J lost 14, with 17 bases in between. The germline V gene has CDR1 MNHNY and CDR2 SVGAGI (reference sequence). This CDR3 is 12 amino acids long. The CDR3 DNA follows: TGTGCCAGCAGTTTACAGGTTTTCCTTTGGACCTTC. It is translated as CASSLQVFLWTF.

This chain's CDR3 is CASSEYRGQAEAFF. In DNA, the CDR3 is TGCGCCAGCAGCGAATACAGGGGGCAAGCTGAAGCTTTCTTT. The rearrangement uses TRBV5-1 and TRBJ1-1; 9 nucleotides match TRBD1. The CDR3 has 14 amino acids. V was pared by 4 bases and J by 6 bases, with 7 bases of the junction left unmatched. The germline gives CDR1 SGHRS, CDR2 YFSETQ.

J is TRBJ1-1 and V is TRBV6-5, with D unclear. V lost 6 bases to trimming and J lost 6 bases, with 20 bases between them. The CDR3 is 15 residues long. The germline V gene encodes CDR1 MNHEY and CDR2 SVGAGI. CDR3 amino acids: CASSLYGMEYPEAFF. In DNA form, the CDR3 reads TGTGCCAGCAGCTTATATGGGATGGAGTATCCTGAAGCTTTCTTT.

This clone was seen more than once but under ten times. The genes are TRBV29-1 and TRBJ1-1; no definite D call. Trimming removed 8 bases from V and 1 base from J, with 17 bases in between. The CDR3 spans 14 residues. Germline V gene sequence: CDR1 SQVTM, CDR2 ANQGSEA. The CDR3 spells CSPLSTVQNTEAFF. In nucleotides, the CDR3 is TGCAGCCCATTGAGCACGGTCCAGAACACTGAAGCTTTCTTT.

The V call is TRBV6-5, the J call TRBJ1-5; 7 nucleotides line up with TRBD1. Germline-derived CDR1 and CDR2 are MNHEY and SVGAGI. The CDR3 is made up of 15 amino acids. With V trimmed by 6 bases and J by 2 bases, 7 bases remained unmatched. The CDR3 sequence is CASSMDRTGNQPQHF. In DNA form, the CDR3 reads TGTGCCAGCAGCATGGACAGGACGGGCAATCAGCCCCAGCATTTT.

The gene calls are TRBV3-1 (or the pseudogene TRBV3-2) and TRBJ1-3; 8 nucleotides line up with TRBD1. Germline-derived CDR1 and CDR2 are LGHDT and YNNKEL (reference sequence). Losses at the gene ends were 4 bases for V and 0 bases for J; bases not matched to a gene: 5. CDR3 length: 16 amino acids. Written as DNA, the CDR3 is TGTGCCAGCAGCCGCGACAGGGGTGGCTCTGGAAACACCATATATTTT. Protein sequence: CASSRDRGGSGNTIYF.

This clone was picked up one time. The rearrangement joins TRBV9 to TRBJ1-1, with no clear D. The V end lost 0 bases, the J end lost 5 bases, and 14 bases lay between the germline ends. This CDR3 comprises 15 residues. The germline V gene has CDR1 SGDLS and CDR2 YYNGEE. CDR3 sequence: CASSVGPGFGTEAFF. In nucleotides, the CDR3 is TGTGCCAGCAGCGTAGGTCCGGGCTTCGGAACTGAAGCTTTCTTT. The full variable domain, rest sourced from reference TRBV9 and TRBJ1-1, is DSGVTQTPKHLITATGQRVTLRCSPRSGDLSVYWYQQSLDQGLQFLIQYYNGEERAKGNILERFSAQQFPDLHSELNLSSLELGDSALYFCASSVGPGFGTEAFFGQGTRLTVV.

This clone has a handful of counts. V usage is TRBV6-5 and J usage is TRBJ2-7; D gene ambiguous. CDR3 length: 10 residues. Germline values: CDR1 MNHEY, CDR2 SVGAGI. V was trimmed by 1 base and J by 5 bases, leaving 0 bases between them. The CDR3 protein is CASSYYEQYF. The CDR3 coding sequence is TGTGCCAGCAGTTACTACGAGCAGTACTTC.

V is TRBV6-5 and J is TRBJ2-7; D not resolved. Germline V gene lookup returns CDR1 MNHEY and CDR2 SVGAGI. CDR3 length: 12 residues. Between the trimmed V and J ends, which lost 4 bases and 6 bases, there was a span of 10 bases. CDR3 nucleotide sequence: TGTGCCAGCAGTTCCCAGACCCTCGAGCAGTACTTC. This encodes CASSSQTLEQYF.

This clone appeared once. The chain carries TRBV28 and TRBJ1-5, with 9 bases that match TRBD1. CDR1 and CDR2 (germline): MDHEN, SYDVKM. Trimming cost V 2 bases and J 3 bases; bases outside gene matches: 5. CDR3 length: 16 amino acids. CDR3 region: CASSLVTGGLNQPQHF. CDR3 bases: TGTGCCAGCAGTTTAGTTACAGGGGGCCTCAATCAGCCCCAGCATTTT.

V is TRBV19 and J is TRBJ1-2; weak D call: TRBD1 (5 bases). CDR3 size: 16 residues. Germline CDR1 reads LNHDA; CDR2 reads SQIVND (reference sequence). V dropped 6 bases and J dropped 4 bases, with 21 bases sitting between them. The CDR3 DNA sequence: TGTGCCAGTAGCCGACCCCAGTGGGGGGGGTCCTATGGCTACACCTTC. Encoded protein: CASSRPQWGGSYGYTF.

The CDR3 is CASSHRNSGNEKLFF. The CDR3 coding sequence is TGTGCCAGCAGCCACCGGAACTCGGGTAATGAAAAACTGTTTTTT. V gene TRBV2 combines with J gene TRBJ1-4; D is ambiguous. With 6 bases removed from V and 4 bases from J, the gap between germline ends came to 15 bases. Germline lookup yields CDR1 SNHLY and CDR2 FYNNEI. The CDR3 totals 15 residues.

The V gene is TRBV27, the J gene TRBJ2-1; either TRBD1 or TRBD2 may supply D (7 bases each). The CDR3 is 18 residues long. Germline V gives CDR1 MNHEY, CDR2 SMNVEV (reference sequence). Deletions cut 3 bases from V and 3 bases from J, with 21 bases between. Here the CDR3 reads CASSLTGGADRLYNEQFF. The CDR3 DNA is TGTGCCAGCAGTTTGACGGGGGGAGCGGACAGGCTCTACAATGAGCAGTTCTTC.

For this clone: One end of the junction does not line up with germline, which may come from a read error. The V gene is TRBV7-7, the J gene TRBJ2-5, with 14 bases aligning to TRBD2. The CDR3 sequence is 21 residues long. From germline, CDR1 is SSHAT and CDR2 FNYEAQ (reference sequence). CDR3 coding DNA: TGTGCTAGCAGCTTTTCGCCAACGGGACTAGCGGGAGAGGAATTACAAGAGACCCAGTACTTC. Translating it yields CASSFSPTGLAGEELQETQYF.

The V and J genes are TRBV3-1 (or the pseudogene TRBV3-2) and TRBJ1-3; D remains ambiguous. CDR1 LGHDT and CDR2 YNNKEL come from the germline V gene (reference sequence). V lost 4 bases, J lost 0 bases, and 16 bases lay in between. CDR3 length equals 17 residues. CDR3 loop: CASSPRRVPSSGNTIYF. In nucleotides, the CDR3 is TGTGCCAGCAGCCCCCGGAGGGTACCGAGCTCTGGAAACACCATATATTTT.

V usage is TRBV6-1 and J usage is TRBJ2-2, with a possible D match to TRBD1 (6 bases). The CDR3 spans 15 residues. The V end was cut by 2 bases, the J end by 7 bases, with 14 bases between. Germline V gives CDR1 MNHNS, CDR2 SASEGT. The CDR3 bases are TGTGCCAGCAGTGAAACAGGGCTTCGGATCGGGGAGCTGTTTTTT. Residues: CASSETGLRIGELFF.

The chain links TRBV3-1 (or the pseudogene TRBV3-2) to TRBJ2-7; D possibly corresponds to TRBD1 (6 bases). This CDR3 is built from 16 residues. The V end lost 1 base, the J end lost 0 bases, and 13 bases lay between the germline ends. CDR1 is LGHDT, CDR2 YNNKEL, per germline (reference sequence). CDR3 bases: TGTGCCAGCAGCCAAGGGTCAGGGGCGAGCTCCTACGAGCAGTACTTC. Protein sequence: CASSQGSGASSYEQYF.